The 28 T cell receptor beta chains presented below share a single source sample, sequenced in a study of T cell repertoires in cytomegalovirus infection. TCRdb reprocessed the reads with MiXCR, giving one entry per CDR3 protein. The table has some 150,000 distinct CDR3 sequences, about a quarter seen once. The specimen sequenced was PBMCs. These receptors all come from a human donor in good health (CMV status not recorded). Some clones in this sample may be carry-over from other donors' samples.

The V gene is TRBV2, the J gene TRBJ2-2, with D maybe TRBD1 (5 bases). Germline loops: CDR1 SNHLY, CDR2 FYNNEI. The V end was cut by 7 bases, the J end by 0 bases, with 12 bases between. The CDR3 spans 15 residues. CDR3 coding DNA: TGTGCCAGCATTTGGGGCAGGACGAACACCGGGGAGCTGTTTTTT. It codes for CASIWGRTNTGELFF.

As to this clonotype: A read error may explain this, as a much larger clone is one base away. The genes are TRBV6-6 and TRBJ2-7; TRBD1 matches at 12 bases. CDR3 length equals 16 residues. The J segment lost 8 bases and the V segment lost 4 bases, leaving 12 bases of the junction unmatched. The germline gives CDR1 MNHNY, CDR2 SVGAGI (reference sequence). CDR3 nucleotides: TGTGCCAGCAGTTTGGGACAGGGGGCATCTGTTAGCAAGCAGTACTTC. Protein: CASSLGQGASVSKQYF.

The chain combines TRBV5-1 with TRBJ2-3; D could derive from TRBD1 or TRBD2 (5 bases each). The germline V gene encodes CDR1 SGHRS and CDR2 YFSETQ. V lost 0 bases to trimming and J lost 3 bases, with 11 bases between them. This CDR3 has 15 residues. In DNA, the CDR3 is TGCGCCAGCAGCTTGGTTACAGGAGGAACAGATACGCAGTATTTT. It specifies CASSLVTGGTDTQYF.

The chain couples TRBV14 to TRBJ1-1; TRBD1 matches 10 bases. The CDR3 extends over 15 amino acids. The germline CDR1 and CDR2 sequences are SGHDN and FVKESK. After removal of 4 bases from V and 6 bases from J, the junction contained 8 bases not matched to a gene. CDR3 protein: CASSRDRGWEPEAFF. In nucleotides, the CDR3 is TGTGCCAGCAGCCGGGACAGGGGTTGGGAACCTGAAGCTTTCTTT. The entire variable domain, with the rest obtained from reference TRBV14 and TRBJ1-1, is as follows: EAGVTQFPSHSVIEKGQTVTLRCDPISGHDNLYWYRRVMGKEIKFLLHFVKESKQDESGMPNNRFLAERTGGTYSTLKVQPAELEDSGVYFCASSRDRGWEPEAFFGQGTRLTVV.

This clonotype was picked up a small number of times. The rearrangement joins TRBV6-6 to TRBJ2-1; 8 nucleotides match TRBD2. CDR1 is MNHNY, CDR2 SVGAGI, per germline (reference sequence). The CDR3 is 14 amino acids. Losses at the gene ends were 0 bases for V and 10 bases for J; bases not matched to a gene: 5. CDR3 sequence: CASSYSLLAGEQFF. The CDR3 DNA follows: TGTGCCAGCAGTTACTCGCTGTTAGCGGGGGAGCAGTTCTTC.

CDR3 sequence (DNA): TGTGCCACCTTGGGACAATCACAAGAGACCCAGTACTTC. Translation: CATLGQSQETQYF. The chain recombines TRBV7-9 with TRBJ2-5; possibly TRBD1 for D (6 bases). The V gene lost 10 bases and the J gene lost 2 bases, with 14 bases spanning the gap. Germline V gene sequence: CDR1 SEHNR, CDR2 FQNEAQ (reference sequence). There are 13 residues in the CDR3.

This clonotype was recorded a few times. DNA for the CDR3: TGTGCCAGCAGTGAACGGGGCCGCGCGGATGAGCAGTTCTTC. This sequence encodes CASSERGRADEQFF. This chain joins TRBV2 and TRBJ2-1; D possibly matches TRBD1 or TRBD2 (5 bases each). The CDR3 consists of 14 residues. The germline CDR1 and CDR2 sequences are SNHLY and FYNNEI. Trimming took off 2 bases at V and 8 bases at J, with 13 bases between the two ends.

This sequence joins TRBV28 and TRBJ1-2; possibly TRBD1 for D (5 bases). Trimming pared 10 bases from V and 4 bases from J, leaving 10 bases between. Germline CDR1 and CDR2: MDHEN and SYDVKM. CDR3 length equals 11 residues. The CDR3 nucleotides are TGTGCCACGGACATGTCCTATGGCTACACCTTC. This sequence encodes CATDMSYGYTF.

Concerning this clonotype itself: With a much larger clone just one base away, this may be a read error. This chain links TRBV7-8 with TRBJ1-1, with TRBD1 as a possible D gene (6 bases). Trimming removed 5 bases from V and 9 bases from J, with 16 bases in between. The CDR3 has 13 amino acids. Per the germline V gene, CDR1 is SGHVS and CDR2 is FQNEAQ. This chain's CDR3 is CASSTDSWTKAFF. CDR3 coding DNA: TGTGCCAGCAGCACGGACAGCTGGACTAAAGCTTTCTTT.

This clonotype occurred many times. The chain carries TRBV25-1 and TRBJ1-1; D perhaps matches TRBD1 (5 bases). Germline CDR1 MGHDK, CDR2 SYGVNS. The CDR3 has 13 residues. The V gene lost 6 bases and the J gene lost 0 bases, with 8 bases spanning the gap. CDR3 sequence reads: CASSLTVNTEAFF. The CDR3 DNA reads TGTGCCAGCAGCCTGACAGTGAACACTGAAGCTTTCTTT.

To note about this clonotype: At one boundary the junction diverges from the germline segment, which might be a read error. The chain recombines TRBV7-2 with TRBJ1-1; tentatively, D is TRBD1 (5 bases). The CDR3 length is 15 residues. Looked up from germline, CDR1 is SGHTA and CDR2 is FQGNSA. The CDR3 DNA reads TGTGCCAGCAGCTTAGGGGGTCAGGGAGGCACTGAAGCTATCTTT. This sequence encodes CASSLGGQGGTEAIF.

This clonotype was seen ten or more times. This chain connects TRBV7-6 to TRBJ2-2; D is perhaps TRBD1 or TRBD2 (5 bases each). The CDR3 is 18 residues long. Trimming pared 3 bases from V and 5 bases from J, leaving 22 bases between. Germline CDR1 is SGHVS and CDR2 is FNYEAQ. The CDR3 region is CASSFNVGEEQRTGELFF. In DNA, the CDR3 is TGTGCCAGCAGCTTTAACGTGGGGGAAGAACAGAGGACCGGGGAGCTGTTTTTT.

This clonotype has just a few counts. The CDR3 is CASSSGTGAIYF. As DNA, the CDR3 is TGTGCCAGCAGTTCCGGGACGGGAGCCATATATTTT. This chain uses TRBV28 with TRBJ1-3, with D maybe TRBD1 (5 bases). V lost 4 bases to trimming and J lost 11 bases, with 12 bases between them. The CDR3 is 12 amino acids. CDR1 is MDHEN, CDR2 SYDVKM, per germline.

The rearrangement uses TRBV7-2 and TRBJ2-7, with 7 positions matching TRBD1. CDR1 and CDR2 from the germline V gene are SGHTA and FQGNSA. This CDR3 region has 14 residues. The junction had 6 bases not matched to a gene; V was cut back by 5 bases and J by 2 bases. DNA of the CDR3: TGTGCCAGCAGCAAGCCGGGACAGACCTACGAGCAGTACTTC. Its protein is CASSKPGQTYEQYF.

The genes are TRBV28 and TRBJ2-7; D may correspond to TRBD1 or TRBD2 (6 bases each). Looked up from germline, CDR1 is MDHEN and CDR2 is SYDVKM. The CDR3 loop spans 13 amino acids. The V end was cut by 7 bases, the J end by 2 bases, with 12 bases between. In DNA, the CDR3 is TGTGCCAGCACCGGAGGGGGGACCTACGAGCAGTACTTC. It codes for CASTGGGTYEQYF.

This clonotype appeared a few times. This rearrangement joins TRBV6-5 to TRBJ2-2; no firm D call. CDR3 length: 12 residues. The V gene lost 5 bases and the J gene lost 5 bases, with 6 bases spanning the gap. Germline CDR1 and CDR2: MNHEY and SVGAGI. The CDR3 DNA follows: TGTGCCAGCAGTCAGTTTACCGGGGAGCTGTTTTTT. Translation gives CASSQFTGELFF.

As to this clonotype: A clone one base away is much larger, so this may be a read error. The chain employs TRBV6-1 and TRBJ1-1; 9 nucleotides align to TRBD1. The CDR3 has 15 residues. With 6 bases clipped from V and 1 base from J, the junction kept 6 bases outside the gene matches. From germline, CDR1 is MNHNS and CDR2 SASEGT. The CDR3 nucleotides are TGTGCCAGCAGCCATATGGGACAGGGGAACACTGAAGCTTTCTTT. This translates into CASSHMGQGNTEAFF.

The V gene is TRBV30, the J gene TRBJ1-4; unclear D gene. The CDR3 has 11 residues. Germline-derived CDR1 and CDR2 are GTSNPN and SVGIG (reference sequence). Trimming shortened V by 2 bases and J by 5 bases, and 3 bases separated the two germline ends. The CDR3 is CAWSRNEKLFF. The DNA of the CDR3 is TGTGCCTGGAGTAGAAATGAAAAACTGTTTTTT.

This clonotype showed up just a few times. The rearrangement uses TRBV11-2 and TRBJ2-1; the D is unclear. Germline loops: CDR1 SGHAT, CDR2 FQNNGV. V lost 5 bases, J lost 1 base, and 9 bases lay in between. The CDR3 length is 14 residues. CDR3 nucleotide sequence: TGTGCCAGCAGCCCCGCCCTGTCCTACAATGAGCAGTTCTTC. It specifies CASSPALSYNEQFF.

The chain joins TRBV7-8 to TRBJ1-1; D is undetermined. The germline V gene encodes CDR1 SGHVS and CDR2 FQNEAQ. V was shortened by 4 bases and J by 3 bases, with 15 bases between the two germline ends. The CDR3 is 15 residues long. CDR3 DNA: TGTGCCAGCAGCTCGTACGAGGGAAGGTACACTGAAGCTTTCTTT. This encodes CASSSYEGRYTEAFF.

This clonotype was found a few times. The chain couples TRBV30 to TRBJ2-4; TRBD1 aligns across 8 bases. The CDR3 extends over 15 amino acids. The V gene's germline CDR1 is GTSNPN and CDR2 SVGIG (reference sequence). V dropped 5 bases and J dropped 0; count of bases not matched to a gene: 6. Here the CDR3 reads CAWERQGLAKNIQYF. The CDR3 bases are TGTGCCTGGGAACGACAGGGGCTAGCCAAAAACATTCAGTACTTC.

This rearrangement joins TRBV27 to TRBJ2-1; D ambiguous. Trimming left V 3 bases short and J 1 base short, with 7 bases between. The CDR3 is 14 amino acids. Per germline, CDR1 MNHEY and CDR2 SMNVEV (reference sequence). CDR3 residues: CASSFTLSYNEQFF. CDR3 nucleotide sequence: TGTGCCAGCAGTTTTACCCTTTCCTACAATGAGCAGTTCTTC.

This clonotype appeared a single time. The CDR3 loop is CASSSERLNTEAFF. Written as DNA, the CDR3 is TGTGCCAGCAGCTCGGAGAGGCTCAACACTGAAGCTTTCTTT. The chain employs TRBV7-2 and TRBJ1-1; D gene unclear. Trimming took off 4 bases at V and 2 bases at J, with 11 bases between the two ends. The germline V gene encodes CDR1 SGHTA and CDR2 FQGNSA. The CDR3 has 14 amino acids.

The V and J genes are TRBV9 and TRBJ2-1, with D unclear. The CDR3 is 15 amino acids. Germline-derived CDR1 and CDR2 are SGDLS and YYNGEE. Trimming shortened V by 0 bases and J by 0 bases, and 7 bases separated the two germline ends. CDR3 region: CASSVGSSSYNEQFF. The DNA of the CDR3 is TGTGCCAGCAGCGTAGGATCGTCCTCCTACAATGAGCAGTTCTTC.

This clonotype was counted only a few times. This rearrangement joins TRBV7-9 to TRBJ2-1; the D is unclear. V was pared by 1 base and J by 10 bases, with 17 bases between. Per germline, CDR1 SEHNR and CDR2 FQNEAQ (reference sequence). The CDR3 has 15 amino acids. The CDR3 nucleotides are TGTGCCAGCAGCTTAGATTGGGCTTCCGAGACGGAGCAGTTCTTC. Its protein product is CASSLDWASETEQFF.

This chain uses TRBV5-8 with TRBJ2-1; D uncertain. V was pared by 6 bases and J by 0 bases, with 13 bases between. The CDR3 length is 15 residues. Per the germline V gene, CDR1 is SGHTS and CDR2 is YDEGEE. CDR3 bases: TGTGCCAGCACAAAGTCAAGAAGCTCCTACAATGAGCAGTTCTTC. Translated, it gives CASTKSRSSYNEQFF.

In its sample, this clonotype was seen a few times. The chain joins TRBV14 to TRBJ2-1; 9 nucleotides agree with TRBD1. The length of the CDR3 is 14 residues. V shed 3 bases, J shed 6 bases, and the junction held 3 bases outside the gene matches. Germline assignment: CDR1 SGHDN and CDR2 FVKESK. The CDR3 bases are TGTGCCAGCAGCCATGGGACAGGGTCCAATGAGCAGTTCTTC. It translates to CASSHGTGSNEQFF.

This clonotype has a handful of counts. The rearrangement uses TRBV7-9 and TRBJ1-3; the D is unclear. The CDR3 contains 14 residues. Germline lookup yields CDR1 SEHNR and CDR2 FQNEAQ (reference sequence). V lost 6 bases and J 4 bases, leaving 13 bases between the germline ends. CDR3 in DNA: TGTGCCAGCAGTATGGGGTCACAGGGAAACACCATATATTTT. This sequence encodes CASSMGSQGNTIYF.